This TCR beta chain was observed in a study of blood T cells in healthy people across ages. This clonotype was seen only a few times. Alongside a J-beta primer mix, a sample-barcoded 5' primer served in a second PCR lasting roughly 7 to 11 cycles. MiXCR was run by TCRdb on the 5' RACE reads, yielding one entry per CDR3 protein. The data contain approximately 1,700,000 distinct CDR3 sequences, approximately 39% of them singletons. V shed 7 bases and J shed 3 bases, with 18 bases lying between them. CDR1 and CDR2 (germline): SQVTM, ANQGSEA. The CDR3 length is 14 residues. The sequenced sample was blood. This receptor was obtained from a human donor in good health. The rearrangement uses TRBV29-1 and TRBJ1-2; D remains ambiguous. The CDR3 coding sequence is TGCAGCGCAGACGCCAACGGGGAAGACTATGGCTACACCTTC. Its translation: CSADANGEDYGYTF. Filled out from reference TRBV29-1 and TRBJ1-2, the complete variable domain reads SAVISQKPSRDICQRGTSLTIQCQVDSQVTMMFWYRQQPGQSLTLIATANQGSEATYESGFVIDKFPISRPNLTFSTLTVSNMSPEDSSIYLCSADANGEDYGYTFGSGTRLTVV.